The 28 T cell receptor beta chains presented below share a single source sample, sequenced in a study of blood T cell repertoires in COVID-19. Using immunoSEQ multiplex PCR, the repertoire was profiled, and TCRdb retains in-frame clones only, with some absent. The table records 110,000 to 150,000 clones, over 80% of them present only once. The sequencing input was peripheral blood. These receptors were collected from a woman over 75 with acute or convalescent COVID-19.

The gene calls are TRBV19 and TRBJ1-2; no reliable D call. The ends were cut back, 3 bases at V and 2 bases at J, with 10 bases in the middle. This CDR3 is 14 amino acids long. The germline V gene has CDR1 LNHDA and CDR2 SQIVND (reference sequence). The CDR3 DNA reads as TGTGCCAGTAGTATGGGAGGTCGAAACTATGGCTACACCTTC. It yields the protein CASSMGGRNYGYTF.

The rearrangement links TRBV7-2 to TRBJ2-5, with TRBD2 identical over 11 bases. Germline V gene lookup returns CDR1 SGHTA and CDR2 FQGNSA. J gave up 7 bases and V 0 bases, and 7 bases lay outside the gene matches. The CDR3 is 16 amino acids. The CDR3 region has the DNA TGTGCCAGCAGCTTAGCTTTAGCGGGGGGGCTAGGGACCCAGTACTTC. Translated, it gives CASSLALAGGLGTQYF.

The V and J genes are TRBV6-2 or TRBV6-3 and TRBJ2-3, with 12 positions matching TRBD1. J was trimmed by 1 base and V by 6 bases; bases with no gene match: 11. Per germline, CDR1 MNHEY and CDR2 SVGEGT. The CDR3 totals 18 residues. The CDR3 DNA follows: TGTGCCAGCAGCTCATATCCCGGGACAGGGGGCGGCACAGATACGCAGTATTTT. Translated, it gives CASSSYPGTGGGTDTQYF.

V gene TRBV11-2 combines with J gene TRBJ2-1, with D perhaps matching TRBD1 (5 bases). The CDR3 has 14 amino acids. Trimming cost V 5 bases and J 4 bases, with 12 bases left between them. The germline CDR1 and CDR2 sequences are SGHAT and FQNNGV. CDR3 bases: TGTGCCAGCAGCCCATCACAGGTTTACAATGAGCAGTTCTTC. Residues: CASSPSQVYNEQFF.

The CDR3 sequence is CASSPVKSAGNTEAFF. The DNA for the CDR3 is TGTGCCAGCAGCCCGGTTAAGTCGGCGGGGAACACTGAAGCTTTCTTT. The rearrangement joins TRBV11-2 to TRBJ1-1; D remains unclear. Germline V CDR1 and CDR2: SGHAT, FQNNGV. The CDR3 spans 16 residues. Trimming pared 5 bases from V and 1 base from J, leaving 17 bases between.

The chain is built from TRBV3-1 (or the pseudogene TRBV3-2) and TRBJ1-4; 11 bases line up with TRBD1. V trimming: 2 bases; J trimming: 6 bases; junction bases outside the gene matches: 8. CDR1 and CDR2 (germline): LGHDT, YNNKEL (reference sequence). CDR3 length equals 17 residues. CDR3 bases: TGTGCCAGCAGCCAACCCGGGACAGGGGGATTTTATGAAAAACTGTTTTTT. Translated: CASSQPGTGGFYEKLFF.

The rearrangement uses TRBV7-9 and TRBJ1-1; TRBD1 agrees at 7 bases. CDR3 length equals 13 residues. J gave up 4 bases and V 8 bases, and 7 bases lay outside the gene matches. Germline V gene data show CDR1 as SEHNR and CDR2 as FQNEAQ (reference sequence). CDR3 region: CASRGTVGTEAFF. The DNA of the CDR3 is TGTGCCAGCCGGGGGACAGTCGGCACTGAAGCTTTCTTT.

As to this clone: Other DNA sequences in the same sample also yield this CDR3. This chain connects TRBV6-5 to TRBJ2-7, with 11 bases lining up with TRBD1. Germline V lookup: CDR1 MNHEY, CDR2 SVGAGI. There are 15 residues in the CDR3. V lost 8 bases, J lost 0 bases, and 6 bases stayed unmatched. CDR3 coding DNA: TGTGCCAGCCGGAGGGGACAGGGGGGCTCCTACGAGCAGTACTTC. Translating it yields CASRRGQGGSYEQYF.

V gene TRBV5-6 combines with J gene TRBJ1-4; 7 positions agree with TRBD1. CDR3 length: 15 amino acids. The trim removed 4 bases at V and 8 bases at J, leaving 11 bases unmatched. Germline values: CDR1 SGHDT, CDR2 YYEEEE. CDR3 bases: TGTGCCAGCAGCGCCCCCGAGACAGGGTACGAAAAACTGTTTTTT. Translating it yields CASSAPETGYEKLFF.

The gene calls are TRBV7-2 and TRBJ1-5, with 7 nucleotides matching TRBD1. Germline CDR1 reads SGHTA; CDR2 reads FQGNSA. The CDR3 is made up of 15 amino acids. V dropped 2 bases and J dropped 4; count of bases not matched to a gene: 5. CDR3 DNA: TGTGCCAGCAGCTTATCGTCAGGGGGGAATCAGCCCCAGCATTTT. Translation gives CASSLSSGGNQPQHF.

This chain uses TRBV30 with TRBJ2-3, with 13 nucleotides matching TRBD2. Germline CDR1 GTSNPN, CDR2 SVGIG (reference sequence). J gave up 14 bases and V 2 bases, and 16 bases lay outside the gene matches. CDR3 size: 16 residues. Written as DNA, the CDR3 is TGTGCCTGGAGTAAAGTTCCCGGGACTAGCGGGACTACCCGGTATTTT. Protein sequence: CAWSKVPGTSGTTRYF.

The chain carries TRBV5-1 and TRBJ1-4; no clear D. Trimming cost V 7 bases and J 0 bases, with 10 bases left between them. The CDR3 consists of 14 residues. Per germline, CDR1 SGHRS and CDR2 YFSETQ. The CDR3 bases are TGCGCCAGCCGCGAACGGGCAACTAATGAAAAACTGTTTTTT. As protein: CASRERATNEKLFF. The full variable domain, in which reference TRBV5-1 and TRBJ1-4 provide the parts outside the CDR3, is KAGVTQTPRYLIKTRGQQVTLSCSPISGHRSVSWYQQTPGQGLQFLFEYFSETQRNKGNFPGRFSGRQFSNSRSEMNVSTLELGDSALYLCASRERATNEKLFFGSGTQLSVL.

The V call is TRBV5-1, the J call TRBJ1-2; the D gene is possibly TRBD1 (5 bases). V lost 3 bases to trimming and J lost 4 bases, with 10 bases between them. The CDR3 loop spans 13 amino acids. The germline V gene has CDR1 SGHRS and CDR2 YFSETQ. The CDR3 DNA reads TGCGCCAGCAGCTCGGACGGGGGCTATGGCTACACCTTC. Its protein product is CASSSDGGYGYTF.

This chain joins TRBV6-5 and TRBJ1-6; TRBD1 agrees at 7 bases. The J segment lost 10 bases and the V segment lost 6 bases, leaving 6 bases of the junction unmatched. The CDR3 contains 13 residues. Germline V lookup: CDR1 MNHEY, CDR2 SVGAGI. CDR3 bases: TGTGCCAGCAGCCGGGACAGAAGATCACCCCTCCACTTT. Its translation: CASSRDRRSPLHF.

V usage is TRBV5-4 and J usage is TRBJ2-7, with a possible D match to TRBD1 (6 bases). V gave up 0 bases and J gave up 5 bases, with 9 bases separating them. The CDR3 is made up of 13 amino acids. Germline V CDR1 and CDR2: SGHNT, YYREEE (reference sequence). Here the CDR3 DNA reads TGTGCCAGCAGCTTGGCCAGGGGAAACGAGCAGTACTTC. This codes for CASSLARGNEQYF.

The J gene is TRBJ2-3, the V gene TRBV18; weak D call: TRBD1 (6 bases). V was clipped by 0 bases and J by 2 bases, with 12 bases between them. There are 16 residues in the CDR3. The germline gives CDR1 KGHSH, CDR2 LQKENI. CDR3 sequence reads: CASSPPSYRATDTQYF. The CDR3, as DNA: TGTGCCAGCTCACCACCGTCGTACAGGGCCACAGATACGCAGTATTTT. The entire variable domain, with the rest obtained from reference TRBV18 and TRBJ2-3, is as follows: NAGVMQNPRHLVRRRGQEARLRCSPMKGHSHVYWYRQLPEEGLKFMVYLQKENIIDESGMPKERFSAEFPKEGPSILRIQQVVRGDSAAYFCASSPPSYRATDTQYFGPGTRLTVL.

V usage is TRBV30 and J usage is TRBJ1-5; D unclear. CDR3 size: 13 residues. Germline CDR1 reads GTSNPN; CDR2 reads SVGIG (reference sequence). The germline V and J ends were trimmed by 1 base and 2 bases, with 6 bases remaining between them. CDR3 nucleotide sequence: TGTGCCTGGAGTGACGGTGGCAATCAGCCCCAGCATTTT. Its protein product is CAWSDGGNQPQHF.

The chain couples TRBV5-4 to TRBJ2-1, with D possibly being TRBD1 (5 bases). Germline V gene lookup returns CDR1 SGHNT and CDR2 YYREEE (reference sequence). V shed 1 base and J shed 7 bases, with 15 bases lying between them. This CDR3 comprises 15 residues. DNA of the CDR3: TGTGCCAGCAGCTTGCTAACAGGCATGGGGAATGAGCAGTTCTTC. Translation gives CASSLLTGMGNEQFF.

The chain combines TRBV30 with TRBJ1-1, with 8 bases lining up with TRBD1. The CDR3 spans 11 residues. CDR1 and CDR2 (germline): GTSNPN, SVGIG (reference sequence). Trimming took 3 bases from V and 11 from J; bases not matched to a gene: 5. CDR3 sequence (DNA): TGTGCCTGGAGGGAGGACAGGGTGGCTTTCTTT. Its protein is CAWREDRVAFF.

This rearrangement joins TRBV7-9 to TRBJ2-7, with 8 bases lining up with TRBD1. Germline trimming cut 3 bases from V and 5 bases from J; bases unmatched to any gene: 6. This CDR3 contains 14 residues. Germline CDR1 reads SEHNR; CDR2 reads FQNEAQ (reference sequence). CDR3 region: CASSFDRGKDEQYF. The DNA for the CDR3 is TGTGCCAGCAGCTTTGACAGGGGAAAAGACGAGCAGTACTTC.

The rearrangement links TRBV7-9 to TRBJ2-1; 10 positions agree with TRBD2. With 5 bases clipped from V and 3 bases from J, the junction kept 4 bases outside the gene matches. Germline-derived CDR1 and CDR2 are SEHNR and FQNEAQ (reference sequence). The CDR3 covers 15 residues. CDR3 DNA: TGTGCCAGCAGCCTGCTAGCGGGGGACTACAATGAGCAGTTCTTC. This sequence encodes CASSLLAGDYNEQFF.

This chain uses TRBV6-5 with TRBJ1-2; TRBD1 matches 10 bases. In germline, CDR1 is MNHEY, CDR2 SVGAGI. The trim removed 6 bases at V and 2 bases at J, leaving 3 bases unmatched. This CDR3 contains 14 residues. CDR3: CASRGTGANYGYTF. The CDR3 nucleotides read TGTGCCAGCAGAGGGACAGGGGCCAACTATGGCTACACCTTC.

The chain joins TRBV12-5 to TRBJ1-6; D might be TRBD1 (5 bases). Deletions cut 4 bases from V and 4 bases from J, with 20 bases between. Germline loops: CDR1 LGHNT, CDR2 FRNRAP. The CDR3 sequence is 18 residues long. The CDR3 DNA follows: TGTGCTAGTGGTTCCCCTTCGGGGGGGAACCCGTATAATTCACCCCTCCACTTT. Translated: CASGSPSGGNPYNSPLHF.

V gene TRBV9 combines with J gene TRBJ2-1; D is unclear. CDR1 and CDR2 (germline): SGDLS, YYNGEE. The CDR3 consists of 12 residues. Deletions cut 4 bases from V and 7 bases from J, with 9 bases between. CDR3 sequence reads: CASSPIANEQFF. The CDR3 bases are TGTGCCAGCAGCCCTATTGCGAATGAGCAGTTCTTC.

The chain employs TRBV12-3 or TRBV12-4 and TRBJ2-3; tentatively, D is TRBD2 (5 bases). The length of the CDR3 is 13 residues. The V end lost 3 bases, the J end lost 6 bases, and 10 bases lay between the germline ends. The CDR3 bases are TGTGCCAGCAGTTTGACCCGAGGGGATACGCAGTATTTT. As protein: CASSLTRGDTQYF.

The chain joins TRBV19 to TRBJ1-1; 10 bases fit TRBD1. Germline V lookup: CDR1 LNHDA, CDR2 SQIVND (reference sequence). With V trimmed by 5 bases and J by 4 bases, 7 bases remained unmatched. This CDR3 is 15 amino acids long. The CDR3 loop reads CASSGDRGLFTEAFF. CDR3 sequence (DNA): TGTGCCAGTAGTGGCGACAGGGGGCTTTTCACTGAAGCTTTCTTT. Full variable domain (outside the CDR3, taken from reference TRBV19 and TRBJ1-1): DGGITQSPKYLFRKEGQNVTLSCEQNLNHDAMYWYRQDPGQGLRLIYYSQIVNDFQKGDIAEGYSVSREKKESFPLTVTSAQKNPTAFYLCASSGDRGLFTEAFFGQGTRLTVV.

This rearrangement joins TRBV13 to TRBJ2-6; 9 bases agree with TRBD1. The germline CDR1 and CDR2 sequences are PRHDT and FYEKMQ (reference sequence). The V and J ends lost 3 bases and 3 bases, in that order; junction bases with no gene match: 9. The length of the CDR3 is 18 residues. Here the CDR3 DNA reads TGTGCCAGCAGCTTCGGACAGGGGAAAATCGTTGGGGCCAACGTCCTGACTTTC. Its translation: CASSFGQGKIVGANVLTF. The full variable domain, with the rest looked up from reference TRBV13 and TRBJ2-6, is AAGVIQSPRHLIKEKRETATLKCYPIPRHDTVYWYQQGPGQDPQFLISFYEKMQSDKGSIPDRFSAQQFSDYHSELNMSSLELGDSALYFCASSFGQGKIVGANVLTFGAGSRLTVL.

The chain recombines TRBV7-2 with TRBJ1-6; a possible D gene is TRBD1 (5 bases). This CDR3 is built from 16 residues. Germline values: CDR1 SGHTA, CDR2 FQGNSA. The V end was cut by 2 bases, the J end by 5 bases, with 13 bases between. CDR3 sequence reads: CASSLLGQGNNSPLHF. In DNA form, the CDR3 reads TGTGCCAGCAGCTTACTCGGCCAGGGCAATAATTCACCCCTCCACTTT.